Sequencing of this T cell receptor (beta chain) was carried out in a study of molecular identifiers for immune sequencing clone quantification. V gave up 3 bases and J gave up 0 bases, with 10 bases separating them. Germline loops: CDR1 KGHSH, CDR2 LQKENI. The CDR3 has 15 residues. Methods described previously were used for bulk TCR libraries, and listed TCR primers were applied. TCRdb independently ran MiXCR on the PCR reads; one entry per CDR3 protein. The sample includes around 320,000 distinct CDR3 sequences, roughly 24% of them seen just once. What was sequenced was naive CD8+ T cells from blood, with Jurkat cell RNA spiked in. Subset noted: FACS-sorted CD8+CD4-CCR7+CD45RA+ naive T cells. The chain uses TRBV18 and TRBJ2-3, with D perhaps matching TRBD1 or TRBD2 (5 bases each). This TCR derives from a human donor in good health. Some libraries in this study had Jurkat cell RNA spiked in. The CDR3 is CASSPPGRSTDTQYF. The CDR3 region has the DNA TGTGCCAGCTCACCCCCGGGGCGCAGCACAGATACGCAGTATTTT. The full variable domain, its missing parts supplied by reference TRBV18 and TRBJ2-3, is NAGVMQNPRHLVRRRGQEARLRCSPMKGHSHVYWYRQLPEEGLKFMVYLQKENIIDESGMPKERFSAEFPKEGPSILRIQQVVRGDSAAYFCASSPPGRSTDTQYFGPGTRLTVL.